These T cell receptor beta chains were read from a single sample in a study of blood T cell repertoires in COVID-19. Using immunoSEQ multiplex PCR, the repertoire was profiled, and TCRdb retains in-frame clones only, with some absent. The table has about 73,000 clones, 75% to 80% seen once. Sequenced material: peripheral blood. The receptors stem from a man aged 65 to 79 with COVID-19, enrolled during active disease. CDR3s include the opening cysteine and the closing phenylalanine or tryptophan. D genes are given only for firm matches. The listing skips clone size in some rows; elsewhere it reads once, few, many or a size class.

v_gene	d_gene	abundance	j_gene	CDR3nt	CDR3aa
TRBV27	-	few	TRBJ2-7	TGTGCCAGCAGTTCTTGGAACGCGGAATACGAGCAGTACTTC	CASSSWNAEYEQYF
TRBV11-1	TRBD1	once	TRBJ2-3	TGTGCCAGCAGCGAACCGGGACAGGGTAGACATACGCAGTATTTT	CASSEPGQGRHTQYF
TRBV5-1	TRBD1	-	TRBJ2-1	TGCGCCAGCAGCTTGGTGGGACAGTTACACAATGAGCAGTTCTTC	CASSLVGQLHNEQFF
TRBV28	TRBD2	-	TRBJ2-7	TGTGCCAGCAGTTCCCGACTAGCGAGTGCAAGGGTTTTTGGAGAGCAGTACTTC	CASSSRLASARVFGEQYF
TRBV9	TRBD2	-	TRBJ2-3	TGTGCCAGCAGCGTAGTAGCGGGATATAGCACAGATACGCAGTATTTT	CASSVVAGYSTDTQYF
TRBV9	TRBD2	-	TRBJ2-2	TGTGCCAGCAGCCCCCAGGGACTAGCGGGGACCGGGGAGCTGTTTTTT	CASSPQGLAGTGELFF
TRBV19	TRBD1	-	TRBJ1-5	TGTGCCAGTAGTAGGACCGGGGACAGCCAGCCCCAGCATTTT	CASSRTGDSQPQHF
TRBV29-1	TRBD2	-	TRBJ2-1	TGCAGCGGATGGTCTAGCGGGACAAGCGGATTTCTGTTCTTC	CSGWSSGTSGFLFF
TRBV28	-	-	TRBJ2-3	TGTGCCAGCAGTCCTAGCGTTAGCACAGATACGCAGTATTTT	CASSPSVSTDTQYF
TRBV9	-	-	TRBJ2-1	TGTGCCAGCAGCCCCCGTATTGCGCAGATCGGGGATAGGTACAATGAGCAGTTCTTC	CASSPRIAQIGDRYNEQFF
TRBV12-3/TRBV12-4	TRBD1	-	TRBJ1-1	TGTGCCAGCCGACGGTCGGACAGGTTTGAAGCTTTCTTT	CASRRSDRFEAFF
TRBV6-5	TRBD2	many	TRBJ2-1	TGTGCCAGCAGACCACTAGCGGAGGGGTCGGGGTGGCAGTTCTTC	CASRPLAEGSGWQFF
TRBV10-3	TRBD2	-	TRBJ2-2	TGTGCCATCAACGGCGGGAGGGCCCATCGCACCGGGGAGCTGTTTTTT	CAINGGRAHRTGELFF
TRBV6-6	-	-	TRBJ2-3	TGTGCCAGCAGCCCTAGCAGACGCACAGATACGCAGTATTTT	CASSPSRRTDTQYF
TRBV5-4	-	-	TRBJ1-6	TGTGCCAGCAGCTCGCCGGACAGCAATTCACCCCTCCACTTT	CASSSPDSNSPLHF
TRBV28	-	once	TRBJ1-1	TGTGCCAGCAGTTTAGGGGGACTTGCTTTCTTT	CASSLGGLAFF
TRBV10-3	-	-	TRBJ1-1	TGTGCCATCAGTGAAGGTAGCTGGGCTGAAGCTTTCTTT	CAISEGSWAEAFF
TRBV28	TRBD1	few	TRBJ1-2	TGTGCCAGCAGTTCACTCCAGGGGGGCTATGGCTACACCTTC	CASSSLQGGYGYTF
TRBV18	TRBD1	-	TRBJ2-7	TGTGCCAGCTCACCGTCACAGGGGGCCTACGAGCAGTACTTC	CASSPSQGAYEQYF
TRBV6-6	-	-	TRBJ1-1	TGTGCCAGCAGTCGAGACCCTACAGGGAAGAACACTGAAGCTTTCTTT	CASSRDPTGKNTEAFF
TRBV9	-	once	TRBJ1-3	TGTGCCAGCAGCGCCACAGCCGAAACTGGAAACACCATATATTTT	CASSATAETGNTIYF
TRBV27	-	-	TRBJ2-1	TGTGCCAGCAGTTTAACAGCGGGCTCCTACAATGAGCAGTTCTTC	CASSLTAGSYNEQFF
TRBV19	TRBD2	-	TRBJ2-1	TGTGCCAGTAGTTCTGGACTAGCGGGAGGCCCAAACTACAATGAGCAGTTCTTC	CASSSGLAGGPNYNEQFF
TRBV6-4	TRBD1	-	TRBJ2-1	TGTGCCAGCAGTGTGGGGACAGGTCCCTACAATGAGCAGTTCTTC	CASSVGTGPYNEQFF
TRBV28	-	-	TRBJ1-5	TGTGCCAGCAGAGTGAGTCATCAGCCCCAGCATTTT	CASRVSHQPQHF
TRBV10-3	TRBD1	-	TRBJ1-4	TGTGCCATATCTGGACAGGTTGGTGGCGGAAAACTGTTTTTT	CAISGQVGGGKLFF
TRBV7-7	-	-	TRBJ2-1	TGTGCTAGCAGCCCGCTAGGACTGTCCTACAATGAGCAGTTCTTC	CASSPLGLSYNEQFF
TRBV5-1	-	few	TRBJ2-1	TGCGCCAGCAGACCGGACTCGGGACTGGATTACGGTAATGAGCAGTTCTTC	CASRPDSGLDYGNEQFF
TRBV6-1	TRBD2	-	TRBJ2-7	TGTGCCAGCAGTGATCCGGGCGGGACTAGCGGGATCGAGCAGTACTTC	CASSDPGGTSGIEQYF
TRBV11-3	-	once	TRBJ1-2	TGTGCCAGCAGCTTAGAGGGGGCGCGCGGCTACACCTTC	CASSLEGARGYTF
TRBV28	TRBD1	-	TRBJ1-1	TGTGCCAGCAGTTTTGGACAGGGGGCCTACACTGAAGCTTTCTTT	CASSFGQGAYTEAFF
TRBV29-1	TRBD1	few	TRBJ2-7	TGCAGCGCCGGACAGGGCAATTCCTACGAGCAGTACTTC	CSAGQGNSYEQYF
TRBV3-1/TRBV3-2	TRBD2	-	TRBJ2-1	TGTGCCAGCAGCCAAGATACACTAGCGGACGCGAATGAGCAGTTCTTC	CASSQDTLADANEQFF
TRBV9	-	-	TRBJ1-4	TGTGCCAGCAGCCCTCAGGGCACCTCAAATGAAAAACTGTTTTTT	CASSPQGTSNEKLFF
TRBV2	TRBD1	few	TRBJ1-5	TGTGCCAGCAGGACAGGGAGTTCAGGTCAGCCCCAGCATTTT	CASRTGSSGQPQHF
TRBV2	TRBD1	-	TRBJ2-7	TGTGCCAGCAGTCGACAGGGGGCAAACGAGCAGTACTTC	CASSRQGANEQYF
TRBV6-2/TRBV6-3	-	-	TRBJ2-1	TGTGCCAGCAGTTCCCTAGCTCTTGAGCAGTTCTTC	CASSSLALEQFF
TRBV29-1	TRBD1	-	TRBJ1-1	TGCAGCGTTGTAGACAGGGGCCAGAACACTGAAGCTTTCTTT	CSVVDRGQNTEAFF
TRBV10-3	-	few	TRBJ1-2	TGTGCCATCAGTGGGGTACAGTCTCGACCCGGCCCCTATGGCTACACCTTC	CAISGVQSRPGPYGYTF
TRBV18	TRBD1	once	TRBJ1-5	TGTGCCAGCTCACCGCAGACAGGGGGGCAGCCCCAGCATTTT	CASSPQTGGQPQHF
TRBV7-9	-	-	TRBJ1-3	TGTGCCAGCAGCAGCCCGGGATCCAAAATCTCTGGAAGCACCATATATTTT	CASSSPGSKISGSTIYF
TRBV25-1	TRBD2	-	TRBJ2-1	TGTGCCAGCAGTCCCGCGGGCGGGAGAACTTACAATGAGCAGTTCTTC	CASSPAGGRTYNEQFF
TRBV7-9	TRBD2	-	TRBJ2-7	TGTGCCAGCAGCTCCGGACTAGCGAGCGGCTCCTACGAGCAGTACTTC	CASSSGLASGSYEQYF
TRBV3-1/TRBV3-2	TRBD2	-	TRBJ2-3	TGTGCCAGCAGCCAACAGAGCGGGAGAGGGGGGGATACGCAGTATTTT	CASSQQSGRGGDTQYF
TRBV7-2	TRBD2	-	TRBJ2-7	TGTGCCAGCAGCTTAGTGCGGGGCGGGGGATCCTACGAGCAGTACTTC	CASSLVRGGGSYEQYF
TRBV28	TRBD1	-	TRBJ1-2	TGTGCCAGCAGTTTAGGCGGGACAGATCTTTATGGCTACACCTTC	CASSLGGTDLYGYTF
TRBV6-5	-	-	TRBJ1-4	TGTGCCAGCAGGAACTCGGGGAAGACTAATGAAAAACTGTTTTTT	CASRNSGKTNEKLFF